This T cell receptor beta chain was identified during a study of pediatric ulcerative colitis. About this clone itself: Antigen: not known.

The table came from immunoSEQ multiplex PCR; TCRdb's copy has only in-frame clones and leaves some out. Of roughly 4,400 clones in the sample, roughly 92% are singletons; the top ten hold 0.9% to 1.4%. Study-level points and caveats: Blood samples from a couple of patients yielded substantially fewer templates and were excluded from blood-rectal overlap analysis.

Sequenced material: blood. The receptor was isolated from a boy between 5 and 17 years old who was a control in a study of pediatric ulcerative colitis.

The CDR3 protein is CASTRKGRVDEQFF. In DNA form, the CDR3 reads TGTGCCAGCACCCGAAAGGGCAGGGTGGATGAGCAGTTCTTC. This chain connects TRBV7-8 to TRBJ2-1; perhaps TRBD1 as D (5 bases). Germline V gene data show CDR1 as SGHVS and CDR2 as FQNEAQ. Trimming took 7 bases from V and 8 from J, leaving 18 bases between them. The CDR3 has 14 amino acids.